This T cell receptor beta chain was profiled in a study of sequential checkpoint blockade in melanoma. Turning to the study itself: Randomization was 1:1 between first-line nivolumab→ipilimumab and ipilimumab→nivolumab. Maintenance nivolumab came after either treatment sequence.

Documented treatment: randomized to nivolumab then ipilimumab (arm A) or the reverse (arm B). From thawed PBMCs, live CD3+CD8+ cells negative for CD19 and CD56 were sorted. CDR1 is MNHEY, CDR2 SMNVEV, per germline (reference sequence). V lost 6 bases, J lost 3 bases, and 9 bases lay in between. This CDR3 has 12 residues. The data were produced by immunoSEQ multiplex PCR, yet TCRdb's version contains in-frame clones alone and is incomplete. The sample shows 15,000 to 20,000 clones, 72% of them seen only once. The V call is TRBV27, the J call TRBJ2-7; a possible D gene is TRBD2 (5 bases). Material: CD8+ T cells sorted from blood (inferred from file names), obtained from a patient given nivolumab and ipilimumab in sequence. The source of this sequence is a human donor with melanoma. The CDR3 nucleotides read TGTGCCAGCAGGACTAACATCTACGAGCAGTACTTC. Its protein product is CASRTNIYEQYF.